These 5 T cell receptor beta chains were all obtained from the same sample, sequenced in a study of blood T cell repertoires in COVID-19. Clones were read by immunoSEQ multiplex PCR, and TCRdb kept only the in-frame ones, dropping some. Of over 250,000 clones in the sample, 88% are singletons; the top ten hold roughly 0.8%. The sequencing input was peripheral blood. These receptors were taken from a woman between 25 and 40 years old with acute or convalescent COVID-19.

The chain links TRBV5-1 to TRBJ2-5; tentatively, D is TRBD2 (5 bases). The CDR3 is 14 amino acids. V lost 4 bases to trimming and J lost 1 base, with 11 bases between them. CDR1 is SGHRS and CDR2 is YFSETQ in the germline V gene. The CDR3: CASSPGRGQETQYF. CDR3 nucleotides: TGCGCCAGCAGCCCCGGACGGGGCCAAGAGACCCAGTACTTC.

This clone was observed a single time. The CDR3 bases are TGTGCCAGCAGCTTAGCGAGATACAATGAGCAGTTCTTC. It translates to CASSLARYNEQFF. The chain carries TRBV7-8 and TRBJ2-1; the D is unclear. Trimming left V 0 bases short and J 4 bases short, with 4 bases between. Germline loops: CDR1 SGHVS, CDR2 FQNEAQ. The CDR3 is 13 amino acids.

The chain recombines TRBV9 with TRBJ2-1; 10 bases fit TRBD2. Trimming removed 0 bases from V and 10 bases from J; junction bases left unmatched: 4. Germline lookup yields CDR1 SGDLS and CDR2 YYNGEE. The CDR3 contains 14 residues. The CDR3 reads CASSVGGSGREQFF. CDR3 DNA: TGTGCCAGCAGCGTAGGGGGTAGCGGGAGGGAGCAGTTCTTC.

The CDR3 sequence: CASSLIATYEQYF. The CDR3, as DNA: TGTGCCAGCAGCTTGATAGCTACCTACGAGCAGTACTTC. The J gene is TRBJ2-7, the V gene TRBV5-6; D remains unclear. The CDR3 is 13 residues long. Germline CDR1 SGHDT, CDR2 YYEEEE. V was trimmed by 1 base and J by 2 bases, leaving 7 bases between them.

The chain links TRBV27 to TRBJ1-3; 12 nucleotides align to TRBD1. With 4 bases clipped from V and 9 bases from J, the junction kept 25 bases outside the gene matches. The germline gives CDR1 MNHEY, CDR2 SMNVEV (reference sequence). The CDR3 consists of 21 residues. The CDR3 here is CASSSTPSGTGGGRISRTIYF. CDR3 nucleotides: TGTGCCAGCAGTTCGACACCTTCCGGGACAGGGGGCGGCCGTATAAGCCGCACCATATATTTT.